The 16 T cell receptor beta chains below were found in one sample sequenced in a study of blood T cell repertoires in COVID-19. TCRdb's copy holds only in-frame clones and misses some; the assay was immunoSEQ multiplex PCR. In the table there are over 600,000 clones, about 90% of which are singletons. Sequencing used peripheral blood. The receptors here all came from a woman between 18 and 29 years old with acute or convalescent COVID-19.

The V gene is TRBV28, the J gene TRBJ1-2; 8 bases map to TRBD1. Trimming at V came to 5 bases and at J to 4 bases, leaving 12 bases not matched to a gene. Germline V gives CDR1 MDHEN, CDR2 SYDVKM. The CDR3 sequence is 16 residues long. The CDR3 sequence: CASSQTRTGGTYGYTF. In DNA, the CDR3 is TGTGCCAGCAGTCAGACCCGAACAGGGGGTACCTATGGCTACACCTTC.

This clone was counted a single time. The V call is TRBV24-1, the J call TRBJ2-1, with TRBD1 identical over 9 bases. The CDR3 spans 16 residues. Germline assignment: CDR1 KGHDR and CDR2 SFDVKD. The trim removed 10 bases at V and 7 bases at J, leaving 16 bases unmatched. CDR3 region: CATSSGGTGRGNEQFF. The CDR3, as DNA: TGTGCCACTTCTTCCGGGGGGACAGGGAGGGGAAATGAGCAGTTCTTC.

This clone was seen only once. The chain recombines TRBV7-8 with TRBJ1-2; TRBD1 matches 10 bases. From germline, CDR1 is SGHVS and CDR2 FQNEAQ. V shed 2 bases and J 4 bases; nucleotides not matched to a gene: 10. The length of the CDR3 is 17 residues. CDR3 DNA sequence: TGTGCCAGCAGCTTATCACTCGACAGGGGGCAAGTCTATGGCTACACCTTC. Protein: CASSLSLDRGQVYGYTF.

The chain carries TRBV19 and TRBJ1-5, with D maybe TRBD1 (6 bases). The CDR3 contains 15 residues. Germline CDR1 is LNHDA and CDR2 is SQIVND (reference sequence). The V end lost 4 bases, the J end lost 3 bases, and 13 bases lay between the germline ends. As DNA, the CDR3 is TGTGCCAGTAGTAGGTTTGCAGGGGACAATCAGCCCCAGCATTTT. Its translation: CASSRFAGDNQPQHF.

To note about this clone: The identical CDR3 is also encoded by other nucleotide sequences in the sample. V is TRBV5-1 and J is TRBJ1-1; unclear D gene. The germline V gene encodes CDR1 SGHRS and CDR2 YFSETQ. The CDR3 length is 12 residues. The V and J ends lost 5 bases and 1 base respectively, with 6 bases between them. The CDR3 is CASREGNTEAFF. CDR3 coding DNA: TGCGCCAGCAGAGAGGGGAACACTGAAGCTTTCTTT.

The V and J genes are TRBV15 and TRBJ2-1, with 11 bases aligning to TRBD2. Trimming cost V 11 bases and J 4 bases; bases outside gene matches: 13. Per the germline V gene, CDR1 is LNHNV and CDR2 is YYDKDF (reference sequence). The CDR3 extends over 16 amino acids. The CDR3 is CASSGSLAGGYNEQFF. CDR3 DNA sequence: TGTGCCTCGTCGGGCAGTCTAGCGGGAGGATACAATGAGCAGTTCTTC.

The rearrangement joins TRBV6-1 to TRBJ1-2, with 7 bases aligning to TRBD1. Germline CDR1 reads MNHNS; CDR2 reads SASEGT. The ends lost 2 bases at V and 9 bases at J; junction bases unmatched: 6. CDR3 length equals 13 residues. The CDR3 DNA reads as TGTGCCAGCAGTGAATTGAGGACAGGACGCTACACCTTC. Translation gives CASSELRTGRYTF.

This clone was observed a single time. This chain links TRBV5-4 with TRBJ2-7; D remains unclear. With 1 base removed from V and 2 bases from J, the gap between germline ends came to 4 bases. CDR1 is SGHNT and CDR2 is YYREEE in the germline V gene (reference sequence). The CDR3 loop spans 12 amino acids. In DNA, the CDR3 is TGTGCCAGCAGCTTGAACACCTACGAGCAGTACTTC. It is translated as CASSLNTYEQYF.

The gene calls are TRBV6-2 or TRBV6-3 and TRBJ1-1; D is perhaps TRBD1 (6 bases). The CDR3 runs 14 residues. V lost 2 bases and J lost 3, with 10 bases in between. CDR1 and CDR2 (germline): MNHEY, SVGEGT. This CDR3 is CASSYAGADTEAFF. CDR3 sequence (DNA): TGTGCCAGCAGTTACGCGGGGGCAGACACTGAAGCTTTCTTT.

In DNA form, the CDR3 reads TGCAGTGCTAGTCGGTTCGCCGGAGACAGGGATTACGAGCAGTACTTC. Translated, it gives CSASRFAGDRDYEQYF. V and J are TRBV20-1 and TRBJ2-7; 7 bases line up with TRBD1. The CDR3 is 16 amino acids. Germline V gene lookup returns CDR1 DFQATT and CDR2 SNEGSKA (reference sequence). With 3 bases clipped from V and 4 bases from J, the junction kept 15 bases outside the gene matches.

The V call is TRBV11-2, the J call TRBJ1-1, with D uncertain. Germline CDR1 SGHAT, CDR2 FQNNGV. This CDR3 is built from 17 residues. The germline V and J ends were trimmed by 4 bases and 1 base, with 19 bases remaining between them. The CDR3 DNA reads TGTGCCAGCAGCTACCGGGTTTTCCCTAACACGAACACTGAAGCTTTCTTT. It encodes CASSYRVFPNTNTEAFF.

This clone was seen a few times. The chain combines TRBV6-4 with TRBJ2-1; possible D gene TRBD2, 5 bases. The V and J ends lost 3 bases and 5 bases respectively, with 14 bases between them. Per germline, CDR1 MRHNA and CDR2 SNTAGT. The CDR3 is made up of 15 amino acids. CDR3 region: CASSEGVGGNNEQFF. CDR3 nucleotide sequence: TGTGCCAGCAGTGAGGGAGTCGGTGGGAACAATGAGCAGTTCTTC.

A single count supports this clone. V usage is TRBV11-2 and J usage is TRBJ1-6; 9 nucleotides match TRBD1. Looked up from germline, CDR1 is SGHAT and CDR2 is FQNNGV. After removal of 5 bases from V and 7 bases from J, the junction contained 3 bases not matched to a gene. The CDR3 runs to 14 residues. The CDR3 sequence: CASSPTGGNSPLHF. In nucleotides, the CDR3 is TGTGCCAGCAGCCCGACAGGGGGAAATTCACCCCTCCACTTT.

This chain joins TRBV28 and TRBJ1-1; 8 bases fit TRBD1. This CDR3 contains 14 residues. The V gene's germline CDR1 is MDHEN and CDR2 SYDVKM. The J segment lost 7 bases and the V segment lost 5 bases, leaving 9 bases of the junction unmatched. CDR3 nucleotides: TGTGCCAGCAGTCCCGGACAGGGACGGGGTGAAGCTTTCTTT. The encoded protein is CASSPGQGRGEAFF.

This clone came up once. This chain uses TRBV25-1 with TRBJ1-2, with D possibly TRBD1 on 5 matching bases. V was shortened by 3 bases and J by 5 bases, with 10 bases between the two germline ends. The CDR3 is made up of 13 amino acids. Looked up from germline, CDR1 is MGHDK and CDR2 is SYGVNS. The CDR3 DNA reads TGTGCCAGCAGTGAGCGGGGGGGGTATGGCTACACCTTC. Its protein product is CASSERGGYGYTF.

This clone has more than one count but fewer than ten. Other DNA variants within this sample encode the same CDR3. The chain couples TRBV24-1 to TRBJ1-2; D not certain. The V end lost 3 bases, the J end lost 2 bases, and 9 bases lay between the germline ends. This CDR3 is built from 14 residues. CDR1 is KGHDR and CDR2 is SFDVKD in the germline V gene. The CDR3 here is CATSDPRGNYGYTF. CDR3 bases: TGTGCCACCAGTGATCCCCGCGGGAACTATGGCTACACCTTC.